Following are 23 T cell receptor beta chains from one sample sequenced in a study of blood T cells in healthy people across ages. Sample-barcoded 5' priming and a J-beta primer mix drove a second PCR of about 7 to 12 cycles. TCRdb re-called the 5' RACE reads with MiXCR, one entry per CDR3 protein. The table lists some 1,500,000 distinct CDR3 sequences, approximately 39% of them singletons. Sequencing used blood. These receptors were collected from a woman aged 18-29 years in good health.

This sequence joins TRBV18 and TRBJ1-2; perhaps TRBD1 as D (6 bases). The CDR3 has 17 amino acids. With 2 bases removed from V and 6 bases from J, the gap between germline ends came to 22 bases. Germline CDR1 and CDR2: KGHSH and LQKENI. As DNA, the CDR3 is TGTGCCAGCTCACCAATTTCTGTACAGGGTGCGAACGATGGCTACACCTTC. Its translation: CASSPISVQGANDGYTF.

A few counts support this clonotype. The rearrangement links TRBV11-3 to TRBJ2-7; TRBD1 or TRBD2 may be the D gene (5 bases each). Germline assignment: CDR1 SGHNT and CDR2 YENEEA. V dropped 5 bases and J dropped 3 bases, with 14 bases sitting between them. CDR3 length: 14 residues. The CDR3 sequence: CASSPGRSGYEQYF. For the CDR3, the DNA is TGTGCCAGCAGCCCGGGGCGGTCGGGCTACGAGCAGTACTTC. The variable domain in full, completed from reference TRBV11-3 and TRBJ2-7, reads EAGVVQSPRYKIIEKKQPVAFWCNPISGHNTLYWYLQNLGQGPELLIRYENEEAVDDSQLPKDRFSAERLKGVDSTLKIQPAELGDSAVYLCASSPGRSGYEQYFGPGTRLTVT.

This clonotype was seen a few times. The chain carries TRBV2 and TRBJ1-5, with D perhaps TRBD1 (5 bases). The CDR3 covers 16 residues. Germline V gives CDR1 SNHLY, CDR2 FYNNEI. V was trimmed by 3 bases and J by 1 base, leaving 13 bases between them. CDR3 amino acids: CASSEGGPISNQPQHF. The CDR3 DNA is TGTGCCAGCAGTGAGGGGGGACCGATAAGCAATCAGCCCCAGCATTTT.

This clonotype came up a few times. The chain recombines TRBV7-9 with TRBJ2-5; D is ambiguous. The CDR3 sequence is 13 residues long. Germline loops: CDR1 SEHNR, CDR2 FQNEAQ (reference sequence). Deletions cut 5 bases from V and 3 bases from J, with 10 bases between. The CDR3, as DNA: TGTGCCAGCAGCCCTCAGCCAAAAGAGACCCAGTACTTC. Translation gives CASSPQPKETQYF.

V usage is TRBV20-1 and J usage is TRBJ2-4; D call uncertain. From germline, CDR1 is DFQATT and CDR2 SNEGSKA (reference sequence). The length of the CDR3 is 14 residues. V was shortened by 5 bases and J by 0 bases, with 11 bases between the two germline ends. CDR3 coding DNA: TGCAGTGCTTTCCCGGGCTTAGCCAAAAACATTCAGTACTTC. It encodes CSAFPGLAKNIQYF.

This clonotype was picked up a small number of times. The genes are TRBV6-2 or TRBV6-3 and TRBJ2-7; D is perhaps TRBD2 (6 bases). Between the trimmed V and J ends, which lost 3 bases and 3 bases, there was a span of 27 bases. Germline V gene sequence: CDR1 MNHEY, CDR2 SVGEGT. This CDR3 comprises 19 residues. DNA for the CDR3: TGTGCCAGCAGTTATCGGGCTGCCCCTGGACGGGGGACCAACTACGAGCAGTACTTC. Its translation: CASSYRAAPGRGTNYEQYF.

With regard to this clonotype: One base away lies a much larger clone, so this may be a sequencing read error. The chain recombines TRBV6-4 with TRBJ2-1; TRBD2 agrees at 9 bases. The germline V gene encodes CDR1 MRHNA and CDR2 SNTAGT. The CDR3 has 15 residues. The ends lost 3 bases at V and 3 bases at J; junction bases unmatched: 3. CDR3 nucleotides: TGTGCCAGCAGTGAACGGACTAGCGACTACAATGAGCAGTTCTTC. This encodes CASSERTSDYNEQFF.

Notes on this clonotype: Germline and junction disagree at one end, which may indicate a read error. The chain combines TRBV6-6 with TRBJ2-1, with 7 bases lining up with TRBD1. In germline, CDR1 is MNHNY, CDR2 SVGAGI (reference sequence). The CDR3 runs 14 residues. CDR3 DNA: TGTGCCAGCAGTTACTCAGGGGGCTACGATGAGCAGTTCTTC. It specifies CASSYSGGYDEQFF.

With regard to this clonotype: Just one base apart from a much larger clone, this may be a read error. J is TRBJ2-1 and V is TRBV25-1; D unresolved. The germline V gene has CDR1 MGHDK and CDR2 SYGVNS. V was pared by 1 base and J by 5 bases, with 15 bases between. The CDR3 is 16 residues long. CDR3 region: CASSESLLDSHNEQFF. The CDR3 bases are TGTGCCAGCAGTGAATCGCTACTCGATTCCCACAATGAGCAGTTCTTC.

This clonotype has a count of ten or more. V usage is TRBV27 and J usage is TRBJ2-6, with 8 nucleotides matching TRBD1. J was trimmed by 0 bases and V by 5 bases; bases with no gene match: 9. The length of the CDR3 is 18 residues. The germline CDR1 and CDR2 sequences are MNHEY and SMNVEV (reference sequence). CDR3 loop: CASSRYRDRTSGANVLTF. The DNA of the CDR3 is TGTGCCAGCAGTCGATATAGGGACAGGACCTCTGGGGCCAACGTCCTGACTTTC.

This rearrangement joins TRBV7-9 to TRBJ2-7; a possible D gene is TRBD2 (5 bases). The CDR3 totals 15 residues. V lost 1 base and J lost 2, with 12 bases in between. The germline gives CDR1 SEHNR, CDR2 FQNEAQ (reference sequence). The CDR3 sequence: CASSLGETGTYEQYF. DNA for the CDR3: TGTGCCAGCAGCTTAGGGGAAACCGGGACCTACGAGCAGTACTTC.

This rearrangement joins TRBV7-2 to TRBJ1-1, with a possible D match to TRBD1 (5 bases). CDR3 size: 15 residues. CDR1 SGHTA and CDR2 FQGNSA come from the germline V gene. The germline V and J ends were trimmed by 5 bases and 3 bases, with 16 bases remaining between them. The CDR3 loop is CASSVTGVRDTEAFF. CDR3 bases: TGTGCCAGCAGCGTAACGGGGGTCAGGGACACTGAAGCTTTCTTT.

The chain couples TRBV7-6 to TRBJ2-5; TRBD2 matches at 11 bases. In germline, CDR1 is SGHVS, CDR2 FNYEAQ. CDR3 size: 17 residues. Germline trimming cut 5 bases from V and 2 bases from J; bases unmatched to any gene: 10. The chain's CDR3 is CASSSNRLAGTQETQYF. The CDR3 region has the DNA TGTGCCAGCAGCAGCAATAGACTAGCGGGAACTCAAGAGACCCAGTACTTC.

The chain uses TRBV29-1 and TRBJ2-7; the match to TRBD1 covers 9 bases. With V trimmed by 5 bases and J by 4 bases, 6 bases remained unmatched. The germline gives CDR1 SQVTM, CDR2 ANQGSEA. The CDR3 extends over 13 amino acids. CDR3 DNA: TGCAGCGTTCTTGGGGACAGGGCTTACGAGCAGTACTTC. Translation gives CSVLGDRAYEQYF.

DNA for the CDR3: TGCGCCAGCAGCAGACAGGGGGGGGATAATTCGGATGAGCAGTACTTC. Amino acid sequence: CASSRQGGDNSDEQYF. This chain uses TRBV5-1 with TRBJ2-5; 9 nucleotides agree with TRBD1. Trimming cost V 4 bases and J 11 bases; bases outside gene matches: 18. Looked up from germline, CDR1 is SGHRS and CDR2 is YFSETQ. This CDR3 spans 16 amino acids.

The rearrangement links TRBV29-1 to TRBJ1-1; unclear D gene. The CDR3 length is 11 residues. Germline V gene lookup returns CDR1 SQVTM and CDR2 ANQGSEA. V lost 5 bases and J 3 bases, leaving 7 bases between the germline ends. DNA for the CDR3: TGCAGCGTTCCGGAGTACACTGAAGCTTTCTTT. Protein sequence: CSVPEYTEAFF.

In this sample, this clonotype turned up many times. The chain employs TRBV20-1 and TRBJ2-1; TRBD1 matches at 10 bases. Germline assignment: CDR1 DFQATT and CDR2 SNEGSKA (reference sequence). This CDR3 contains 13 residues. V was clipped by 8 bases and J by 2 bases; unmatched bases: 3. This CDR3 is CSQGQGTYNEQFF. Written as DNA, the CDR3 is TGCAGTCAGGGACAGGGGACCTACAATGAGCAGTTCTTC.

In its sample, this clonotype was seen a few times. Here the CDR3 DNA reads TGTGCCAGCAGTGGACTAGCGCTGAACTCCTACAATGAGCAGTTCTTC. Translated, it gives CASSGLALNSYNEQFF. J is TRBJ2-1 and V is TRBV9, with 9 bases aligning to TRBD2. Germline loops: CDR1 SGDLS, CDR2 YYNGEE. There are 16 residues in the CDR3. V dropped 5 bases and J dropped 0; count of bases not matched to a gene: 6.

J is TRBJ2-1 and V is TRBV6-2 or TRBV6-3, with TRBD2 matching 14 bases. V lost 2 bases to trimming and J lost 10 bases; unmatched junction nucleotides: 19. The CDR3 length is 20 residues. Germline V gives CDR1 MNHEY, CDR2 SVGEGT. The CDR3 reads CASSYPYFSTGTSGSLEQFF. CDR3 bases: TGTGCCAGCAGTTACCCGTACTTTTCAACCGGGACTAGCGGGAGTCTGGAGCAGTTCTTC.

Details on this clonotype: An end of the junction does not agree with germline; a read error may underlie this. The V and J genes are TRBV4-1 and TRBJ1-1, with 10 bases identical to TRBD1. CDR1 is MGHRA and CDR2 is YSYEKL in the germline V gene. This CDR3 spans 18 amino acids. CDR3 nucleotides: TGCGCCGGCAGCCCCCATGGGACAGGGGAGGGGGTTAACACTGAAGCTTTCTTT. Translation: CAGSPHGTGEGVNTEAFF.

About this clonotype itself: The junction does not match germline at one end; this may be a read error. J is TRBJ2-2 and V is TRBV6-5; TRBD2 matches 10 bases. CDR3 length: 15 residues. Germline V gene sequence: CDR1 MNHEY, CDR2 SVGAGI. This CDR3 is CVSTPAGGPHGELFF. CDR3 DNA: TGTGTCAGCACCCCAGCGGGGGGGCCTCACGGGGAGCTGTTTTTT.

This clonotype was observed a single time. The V call is TRBV24-1, the J call TRBJ2-7, with 10 bases that match TRBD1. Trimming took 5 bases from V and 6 from J; bases not matched to a gene: 9. This CDR3 spans 15 amino acids. CDR1 is KGHDR and CDR2 is SFDVKD in the germline V gene. This CDR3 reads CATSGSGTGVFEQYF. Here the CDR3 DNA reads TGTGCCACCAGTGGTTCCGGGACAGGGGTTTTCGAGCAGTACTTC.

This clonotype was found a few times. CDR3 region: CSVDEGSNQPQHF. The CDR3 coding sequence is TGCAGCGTTGACGAGGGGAGCAATCAGCCCCAGCATTTT. The chain has TRBV29-1 and TRBJ1-5; a possible D gene is TRBD1 (5 bases). The V gene lost 3 bases and the J gene lost 1 base, with 7 bases spanning the gap. CDR1 is SQVTM, CDR2 ANQGSEA, per germline. The CDR3 length is 13 residues.